Below, one T cell receptor beta chain is given with its context. Sequencing was performed with immunoSEQ multiplex PCR; in TCRdb, only in-frame clones are kept and a portion is missing. This table holds about 32,000 clones, more than 75% found once. The source of the sample is a study of OX40 agonist ivuxolimab in advanced cancers. For the study at large: Participants averaged approximately 65 years of age (range 23 to 79) and were 82.7% male.

This TCR was sampled from an adult with an advanced solid tumor such as melanoma, head and neck, liver or kidney cancer. Specimen: CD4+ or CD8+ T cells sorted from blood, collected in a trial of the OX40 agonist ivuxolimab.

The CDR3 here is CSAGTDYEQYF. CDR3 nucleotide sequence: TGCAGTGCAGGGACAGATTACGAGCAGTACTTC. V and J are TRBV20-1 and TRBJ2-7, with 7 nucleotides matching TRBD1. The germline V gene encodes CDR1 DFQATT and CDR2 SNEGSKA (reference sequence). Losses at the gene ends were 6 bases for V and 4 bases for J; bases not matched to a gene: 3. The CDR3 covers 11 residues.